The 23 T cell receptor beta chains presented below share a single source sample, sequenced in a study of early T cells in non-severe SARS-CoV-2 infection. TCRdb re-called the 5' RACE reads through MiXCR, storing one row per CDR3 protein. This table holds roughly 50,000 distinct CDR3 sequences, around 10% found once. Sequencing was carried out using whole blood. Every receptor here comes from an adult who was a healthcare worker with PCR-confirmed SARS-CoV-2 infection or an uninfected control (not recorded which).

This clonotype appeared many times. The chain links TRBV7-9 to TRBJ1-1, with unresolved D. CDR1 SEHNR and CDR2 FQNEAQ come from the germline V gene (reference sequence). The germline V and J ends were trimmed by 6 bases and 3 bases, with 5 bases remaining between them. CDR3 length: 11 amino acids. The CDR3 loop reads CASRVDTEAFF. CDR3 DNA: TGTGCCAGCAGGGTGGACACTGAAGCTTTCTTT.

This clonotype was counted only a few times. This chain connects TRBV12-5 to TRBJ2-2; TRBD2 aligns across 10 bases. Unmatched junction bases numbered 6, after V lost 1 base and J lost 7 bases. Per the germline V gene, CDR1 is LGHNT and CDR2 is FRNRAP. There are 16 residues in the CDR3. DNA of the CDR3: TGTGCTAGTGGTTTGGAGCGGGAGGGCCTTGTCGGGGAGCTGTTTTTT. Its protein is CASGLEREGLVGELFF.

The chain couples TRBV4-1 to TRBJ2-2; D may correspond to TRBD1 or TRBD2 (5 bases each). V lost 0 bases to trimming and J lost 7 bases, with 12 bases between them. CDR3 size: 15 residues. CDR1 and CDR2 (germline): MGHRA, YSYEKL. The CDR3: CASSQEGGAGGELFF. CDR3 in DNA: TGCGCCAGCAGCCAAGAAGGTGGGGCGGGCGGGGAGCTGTTTTTT.

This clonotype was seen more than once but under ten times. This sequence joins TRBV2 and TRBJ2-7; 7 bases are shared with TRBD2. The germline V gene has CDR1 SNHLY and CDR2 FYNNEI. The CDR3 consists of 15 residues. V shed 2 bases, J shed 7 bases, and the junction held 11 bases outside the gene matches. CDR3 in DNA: TGTGCCAGCAGTGAAAGATTAGCGGGTAAAGGAGAGCAGTACTTC. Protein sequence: CASSERLAGKGEQYF. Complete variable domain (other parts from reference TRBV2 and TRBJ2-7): EPEVTQTPSHQVTQMGQEVILRCVPISNHLYFYWYRQILGQKVEFLVSFYNNEISEKSEIFDDQFSVERPDGSNFTLKIRSTKLEDSAMYFCASSERLAGKGEQYFGPGTRLTVT.

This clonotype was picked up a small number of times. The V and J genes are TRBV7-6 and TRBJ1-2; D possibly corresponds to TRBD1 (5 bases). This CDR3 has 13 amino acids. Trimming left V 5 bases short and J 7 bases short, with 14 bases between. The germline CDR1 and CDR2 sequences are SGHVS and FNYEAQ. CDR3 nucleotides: TGTGCCAGCAGCATGCCCACAGGTTCTGGCTACACCTTC. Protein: CASSMPTGSGYTF.

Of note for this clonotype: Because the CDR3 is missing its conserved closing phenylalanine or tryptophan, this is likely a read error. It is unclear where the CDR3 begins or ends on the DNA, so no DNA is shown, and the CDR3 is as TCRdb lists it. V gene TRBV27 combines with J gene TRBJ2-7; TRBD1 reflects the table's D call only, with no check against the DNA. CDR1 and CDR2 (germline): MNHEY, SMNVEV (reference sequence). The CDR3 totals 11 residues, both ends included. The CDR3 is CASSLSDRVPI.

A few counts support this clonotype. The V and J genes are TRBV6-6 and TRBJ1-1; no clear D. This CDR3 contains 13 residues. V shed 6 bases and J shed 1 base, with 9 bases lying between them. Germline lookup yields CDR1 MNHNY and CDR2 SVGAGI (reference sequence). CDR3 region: CASRERGNTEAFF. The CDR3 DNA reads TGTGCCAGCAGGGAACGGGGGAACACTGAAGCTTTCTTT.

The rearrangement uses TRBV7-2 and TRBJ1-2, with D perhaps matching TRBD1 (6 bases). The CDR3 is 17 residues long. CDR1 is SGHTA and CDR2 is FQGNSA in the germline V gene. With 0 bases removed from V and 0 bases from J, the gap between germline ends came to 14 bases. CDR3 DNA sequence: TGTGCCAGCAGCTTAGCTTTGGGGACACAAGCTAACTATGGCTACACCTTC. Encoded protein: CASSLALGTQANYGYTF.

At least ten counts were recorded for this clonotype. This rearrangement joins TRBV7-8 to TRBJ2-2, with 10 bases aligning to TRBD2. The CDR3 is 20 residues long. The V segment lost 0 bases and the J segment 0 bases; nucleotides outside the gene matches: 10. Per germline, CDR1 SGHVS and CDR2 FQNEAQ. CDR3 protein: CASSLARMTSGLSNTGELFF. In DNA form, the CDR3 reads TGTGCCAGCAGCTTAGCAAGGATGACTAGCGGGCTATCGAACACCGGGGAGCTGTTTTTT.

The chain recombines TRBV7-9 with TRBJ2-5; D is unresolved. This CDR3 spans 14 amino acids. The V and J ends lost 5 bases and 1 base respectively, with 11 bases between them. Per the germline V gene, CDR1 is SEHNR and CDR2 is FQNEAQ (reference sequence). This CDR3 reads CASSLNRIQETQYF. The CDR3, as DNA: TGTGCCAGCAGCCTAAACCGGATCCAAGAGACCCAGTACTTC. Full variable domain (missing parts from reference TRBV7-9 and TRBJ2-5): DTGVSQNPRHKITKRGQNVTFRCDPISEHNRLYWYRQTLGQGPEFLTYFQNEAQLEKSRLLSDRFSAERPKGSFSTLEIQRTEQGDSAMYLCASSLNRIQETQYFGPGTRLLVL.

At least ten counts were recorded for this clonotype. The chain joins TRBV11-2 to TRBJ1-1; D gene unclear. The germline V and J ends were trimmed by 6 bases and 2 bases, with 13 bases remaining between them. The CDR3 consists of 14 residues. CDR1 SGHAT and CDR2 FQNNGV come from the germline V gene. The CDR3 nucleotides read TGTGCCAGCAGACCGTGGAGGGATAACACTGAAGCTTTCTTT. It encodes CASRPWRDNTEAFF.

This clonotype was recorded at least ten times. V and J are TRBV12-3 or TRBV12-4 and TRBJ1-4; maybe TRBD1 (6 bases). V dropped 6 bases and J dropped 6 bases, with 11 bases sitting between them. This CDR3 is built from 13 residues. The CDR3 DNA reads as TGTGCCAGCAGAAACAGGGTTTATGAAAAACTGTTTTTT. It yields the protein CASRNRVYEKLFF.

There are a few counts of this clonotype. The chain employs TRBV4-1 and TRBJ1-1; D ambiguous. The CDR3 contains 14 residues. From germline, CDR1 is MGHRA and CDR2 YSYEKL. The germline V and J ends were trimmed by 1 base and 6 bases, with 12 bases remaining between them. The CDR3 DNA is TGCGCCAGCAGCCAAGGCAGAATCCTCGCTGAAGCTTTCTTT. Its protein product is CASSQGRILAEAFF.

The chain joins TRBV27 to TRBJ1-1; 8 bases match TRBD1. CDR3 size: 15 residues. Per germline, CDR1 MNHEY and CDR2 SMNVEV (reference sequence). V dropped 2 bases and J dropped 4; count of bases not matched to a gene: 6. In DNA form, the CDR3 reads TGTGCCAGCAGTTTACGACAGGGGTTGAGCACTGAAGCTTTCTTT. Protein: CASSLRQGLSTEAFF.

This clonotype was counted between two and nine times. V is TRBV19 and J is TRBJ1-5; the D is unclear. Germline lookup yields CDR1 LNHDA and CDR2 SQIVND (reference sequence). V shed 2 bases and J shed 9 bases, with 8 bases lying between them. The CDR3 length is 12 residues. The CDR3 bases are TGTGCCAGTAGTATAACCCGGAGGCCCCAGCATTTT. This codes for CASSITRRPQHF.

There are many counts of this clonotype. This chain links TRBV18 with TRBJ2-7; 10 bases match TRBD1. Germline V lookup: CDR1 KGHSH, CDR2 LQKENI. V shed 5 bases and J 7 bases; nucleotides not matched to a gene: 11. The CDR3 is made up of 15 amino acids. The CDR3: CASSVTGTGEREQYF. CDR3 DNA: TGTGCCAGCTCAGTTACCGGGACAGGGGAAAGAGAGCAGTACTTC.

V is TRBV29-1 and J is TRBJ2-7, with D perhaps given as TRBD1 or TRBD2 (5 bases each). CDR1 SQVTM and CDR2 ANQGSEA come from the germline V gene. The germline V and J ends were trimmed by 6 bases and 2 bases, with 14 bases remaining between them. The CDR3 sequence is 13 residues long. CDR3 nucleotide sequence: TGCAGCGTAATACTACGAGGGGCCTACGAGCAGTACTTC. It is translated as CSVILRGAYEQYF.

Written as DNA, the CDR3 is TGTGCCAGCAGTGACTCTGAGAGAACCGAGCAGTACTTC. Encoded protein: CASSDSERTEQYF. The chain couples TRBV6-4 to TRBJ2-7, with D uncertain. In germline, CDR1 is MRHNA, CDR2 SNTAGT. The CDR3 sequence is 13 residues long. V dropped 0 bases and J dropped 6 bases, with 9 bases sitting between them.

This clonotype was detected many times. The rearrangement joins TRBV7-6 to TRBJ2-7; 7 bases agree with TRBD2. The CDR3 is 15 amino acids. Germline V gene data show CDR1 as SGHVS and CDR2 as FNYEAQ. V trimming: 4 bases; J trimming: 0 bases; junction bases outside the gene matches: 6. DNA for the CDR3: TGTGCCAGCAGCTCCGGGACTACGAGCTCCTACGAGCAGTACTTC. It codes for CASSSGTTSSYEQYF.

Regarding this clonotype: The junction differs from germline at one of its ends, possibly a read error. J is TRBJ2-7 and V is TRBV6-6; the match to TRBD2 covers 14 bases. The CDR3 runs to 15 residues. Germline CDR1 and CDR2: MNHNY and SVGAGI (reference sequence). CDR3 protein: CTSSLGLAGVNEQYF. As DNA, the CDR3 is TGTACCAGCAGTCTGGGACTAGCGGGAGTCAACGAGCAGTACTTC.

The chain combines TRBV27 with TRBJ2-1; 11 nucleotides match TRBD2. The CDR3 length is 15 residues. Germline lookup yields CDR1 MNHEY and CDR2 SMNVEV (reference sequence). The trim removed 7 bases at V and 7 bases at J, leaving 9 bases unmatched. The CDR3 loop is CASTDSGRAGNEQFF. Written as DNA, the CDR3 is TGTGCCAGCACCGATAGCGGGAGGGCCGGGAATGAGCAGTTCTTC.

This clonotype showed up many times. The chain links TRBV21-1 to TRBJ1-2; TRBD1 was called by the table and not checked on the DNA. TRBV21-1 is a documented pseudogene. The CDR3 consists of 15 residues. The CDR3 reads CASSKVVRTGNGYTF. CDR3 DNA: TGTGCCAGCAGCAAAGTGGTCCGGACAGGGAATGGCTACACCTTC.

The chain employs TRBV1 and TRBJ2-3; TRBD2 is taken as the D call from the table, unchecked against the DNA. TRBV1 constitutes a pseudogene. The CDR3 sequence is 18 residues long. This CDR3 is CTSSQIVAGVSNTDTQYF. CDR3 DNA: TGCACCAGCAGCCAGATCGTAGCGGGAGTCTCTAACACAGATACGCAGTATTTT.